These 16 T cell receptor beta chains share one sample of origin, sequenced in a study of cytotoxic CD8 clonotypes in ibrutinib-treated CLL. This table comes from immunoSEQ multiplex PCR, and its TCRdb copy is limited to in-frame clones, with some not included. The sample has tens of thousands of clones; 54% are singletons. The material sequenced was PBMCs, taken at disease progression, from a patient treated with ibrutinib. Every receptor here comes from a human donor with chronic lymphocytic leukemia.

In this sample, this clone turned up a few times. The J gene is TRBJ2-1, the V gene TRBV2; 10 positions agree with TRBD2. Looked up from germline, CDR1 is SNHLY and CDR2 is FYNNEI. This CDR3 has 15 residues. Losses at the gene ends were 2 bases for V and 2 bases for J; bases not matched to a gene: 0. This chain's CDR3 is CASSELAGAYNEQFF. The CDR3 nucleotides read TGTGCCAGCAGTGAACTAGCGGGGGCCTACAATGAGCAGTTCTTC.

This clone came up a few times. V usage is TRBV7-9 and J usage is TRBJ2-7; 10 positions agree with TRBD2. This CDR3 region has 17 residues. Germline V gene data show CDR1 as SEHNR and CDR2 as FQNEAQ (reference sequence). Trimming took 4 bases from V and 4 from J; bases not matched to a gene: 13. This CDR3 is CASSSTSGGTSEYEQYF. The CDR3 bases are TGTGCCAGCAGCTCGACGTCGGGCGGGACTAGCGAATACGAGCAGTACTTC.

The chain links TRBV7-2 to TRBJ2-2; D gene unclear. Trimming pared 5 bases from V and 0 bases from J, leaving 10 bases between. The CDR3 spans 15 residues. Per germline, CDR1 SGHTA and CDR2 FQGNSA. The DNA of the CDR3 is TGTGCCAGCAGCCCGGTTAAGGCGAACACCGGGGAGCTGTTTTTT. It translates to CASSPVKANTGELFF. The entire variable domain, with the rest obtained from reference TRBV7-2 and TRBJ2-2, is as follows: GAGVSQSPSNKVTEKGKDVELRCDPISGHTALYWYRQSLGQGLEFLIYFQGNSAPDKSGLPSDRFSAERTGGSVSTLTIQRTQQEDSAVYLCASSPVKANTGELFFGEGSRLTVL.

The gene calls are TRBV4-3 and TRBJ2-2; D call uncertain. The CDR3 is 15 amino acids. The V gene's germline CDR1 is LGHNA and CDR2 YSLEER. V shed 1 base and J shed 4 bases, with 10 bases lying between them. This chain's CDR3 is CASSQVDGPTGELFF. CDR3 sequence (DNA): TGCGCCAGCAGCCAAGTAGACGGGCCCACCGGGGAGCTGTTTTTT.

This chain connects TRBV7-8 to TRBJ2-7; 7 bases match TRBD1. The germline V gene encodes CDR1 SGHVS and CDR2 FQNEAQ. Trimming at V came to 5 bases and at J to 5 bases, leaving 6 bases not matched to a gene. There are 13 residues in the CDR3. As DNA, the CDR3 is TGTGCCAGCAGCCGGGACAGTTATAACGAGCAGTACTTC. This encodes CASSRDSYNEQYF.

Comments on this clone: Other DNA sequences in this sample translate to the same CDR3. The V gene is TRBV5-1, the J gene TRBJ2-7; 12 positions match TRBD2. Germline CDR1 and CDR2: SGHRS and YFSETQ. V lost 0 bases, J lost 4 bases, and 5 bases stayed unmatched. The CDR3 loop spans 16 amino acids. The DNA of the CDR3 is TGCGCCAGCAGCTTGGCTGGCACTAGCGGGGGGTACGAGCAGTACTTC. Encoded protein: CASSLAGTSGGYEQYF.

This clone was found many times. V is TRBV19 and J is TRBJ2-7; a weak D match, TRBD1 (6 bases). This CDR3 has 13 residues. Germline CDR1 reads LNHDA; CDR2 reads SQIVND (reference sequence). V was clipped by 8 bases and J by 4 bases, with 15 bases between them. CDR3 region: CASGGRGRYEQYF. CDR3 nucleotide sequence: TGTGCCAGTGGAGGCAGGGGAAGATACGAGCAGTACTTC.

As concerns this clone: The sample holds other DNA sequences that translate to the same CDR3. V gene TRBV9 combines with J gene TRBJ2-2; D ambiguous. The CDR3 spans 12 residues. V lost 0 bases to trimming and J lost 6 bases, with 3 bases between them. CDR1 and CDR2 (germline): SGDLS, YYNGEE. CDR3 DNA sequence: TGTGCCAGCAGCGTAGGTCCCGGGGAGCTGTTTTTT. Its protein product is CASSVGPGELFF. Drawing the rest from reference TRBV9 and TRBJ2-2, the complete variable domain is DSGVTQTPKHLITATGQRVTLRCSPRSGDLSVYWYQQSLDQGLQFLIQYYNGEERAKGNILERFSAQQFPDLHSELNLSSLELGDSALYFCASSVGPGELFFGEGSRLTVL.

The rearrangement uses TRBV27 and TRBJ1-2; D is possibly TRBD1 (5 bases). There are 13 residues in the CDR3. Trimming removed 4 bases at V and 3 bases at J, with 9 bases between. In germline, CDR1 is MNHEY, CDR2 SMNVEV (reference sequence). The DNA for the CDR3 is TGTGCCAGCAGTTCACAGGCGTACTATGGCTACACCTTC. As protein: CASSSQAYYGYTF.

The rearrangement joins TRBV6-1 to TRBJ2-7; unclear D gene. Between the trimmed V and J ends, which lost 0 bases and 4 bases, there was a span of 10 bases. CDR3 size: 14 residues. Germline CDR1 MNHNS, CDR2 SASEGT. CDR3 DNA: TGTGCCAGCAGTGAAGCGCTTGGCGTGTACGAGCAGTACTTC. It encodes CASSEALGVYEQYF.

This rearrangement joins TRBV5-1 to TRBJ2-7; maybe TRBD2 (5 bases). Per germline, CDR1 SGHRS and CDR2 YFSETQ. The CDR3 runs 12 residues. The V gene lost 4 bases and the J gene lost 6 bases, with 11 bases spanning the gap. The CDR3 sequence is CASSEGPGEQYF. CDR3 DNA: TGCGCCAGCAGCGAGGGCCCGGGCGAGCAGTACTTC.

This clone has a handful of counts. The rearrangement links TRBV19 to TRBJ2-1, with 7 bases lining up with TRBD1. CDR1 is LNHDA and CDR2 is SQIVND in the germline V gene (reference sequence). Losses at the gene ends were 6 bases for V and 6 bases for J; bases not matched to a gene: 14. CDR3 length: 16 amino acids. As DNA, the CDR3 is TGTGCCAGTAGGAAAGAAACAGGGGCCCCCCTCAATGAGCAGTTCTTC. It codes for CASRKETGAPLNEQFF.

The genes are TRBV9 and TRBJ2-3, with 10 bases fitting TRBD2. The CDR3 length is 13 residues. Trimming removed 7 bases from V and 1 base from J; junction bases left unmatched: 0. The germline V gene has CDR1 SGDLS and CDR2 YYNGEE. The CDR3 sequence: CASGTSGTDTQYF. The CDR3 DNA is TGTGCCAGCGGGACTAGCGGCACAGATACGCAGTATTTT.

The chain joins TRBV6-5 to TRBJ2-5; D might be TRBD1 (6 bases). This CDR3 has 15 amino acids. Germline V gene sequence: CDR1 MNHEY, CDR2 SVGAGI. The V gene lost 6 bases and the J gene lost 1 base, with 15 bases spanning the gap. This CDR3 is CASSNRAGLQETQYF. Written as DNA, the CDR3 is TGTGCCAGCAGCAACAGGGCAGGGCTCCAAGAGACCCAGTACTTC.

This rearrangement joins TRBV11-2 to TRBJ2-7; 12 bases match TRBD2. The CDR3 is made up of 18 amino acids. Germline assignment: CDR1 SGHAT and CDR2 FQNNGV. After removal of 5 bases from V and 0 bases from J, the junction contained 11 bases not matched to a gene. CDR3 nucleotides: TGTGCCAGCAGCCGACCGCCCCTAGCGGGAGGGAGCTCCTACGAGCAGTACTTC. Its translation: CASSRPPLAGGSSYEQYF.

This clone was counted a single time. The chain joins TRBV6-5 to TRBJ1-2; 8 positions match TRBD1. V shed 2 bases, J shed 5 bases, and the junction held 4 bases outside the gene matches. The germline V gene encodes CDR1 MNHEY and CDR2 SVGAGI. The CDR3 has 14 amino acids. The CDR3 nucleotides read TGTGCCAGCAGTTACCAGGGGGCGCATTATGGCTACACCTTC. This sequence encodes CASSYQGAHYGYTF.